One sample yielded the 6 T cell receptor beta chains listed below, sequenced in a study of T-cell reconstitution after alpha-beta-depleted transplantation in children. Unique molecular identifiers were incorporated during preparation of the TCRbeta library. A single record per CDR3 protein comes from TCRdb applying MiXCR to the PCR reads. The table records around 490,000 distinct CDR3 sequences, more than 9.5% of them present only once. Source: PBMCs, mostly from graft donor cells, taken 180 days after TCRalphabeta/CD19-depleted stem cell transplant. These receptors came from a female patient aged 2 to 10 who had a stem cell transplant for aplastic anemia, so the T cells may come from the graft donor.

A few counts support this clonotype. CDR3 region: CASSLDPGPSGSPFPTDTQYF. The CDR3 DNA follows: TGTGCCAGCAGCTTAGATCCGGGTCCTAGCGGGAGTCCCTTTCCTACAGATACGCAGTATTTT. The J gene is TRBJ2-3, the V gene TRBV7-6, with TRBD2 identical over 10 bases. V trimming: 1 base; J trimming: 3 bases; junction bases outside the gene matches: 19. Germline CDR1 is SGHVS and CDR2 is FNYEAQ. The CDR3 covers 21 residues.

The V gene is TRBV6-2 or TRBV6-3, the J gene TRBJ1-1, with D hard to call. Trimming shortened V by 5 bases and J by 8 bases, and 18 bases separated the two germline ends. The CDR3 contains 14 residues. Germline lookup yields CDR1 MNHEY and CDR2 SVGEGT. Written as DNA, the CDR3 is TGTGCCAGCAGTATTTGGTGTAACTTCCAAGAAGCTTTCTTT. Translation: CASSIWCNFQEAFF.

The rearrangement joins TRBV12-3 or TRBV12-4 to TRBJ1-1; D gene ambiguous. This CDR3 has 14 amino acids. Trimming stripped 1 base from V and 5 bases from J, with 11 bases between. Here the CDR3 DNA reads TGTGCCAGCAGTTTAGTTCACCCTGGGACTGAAGCTTTCTTT. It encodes CASSLVHPGTEAFF.

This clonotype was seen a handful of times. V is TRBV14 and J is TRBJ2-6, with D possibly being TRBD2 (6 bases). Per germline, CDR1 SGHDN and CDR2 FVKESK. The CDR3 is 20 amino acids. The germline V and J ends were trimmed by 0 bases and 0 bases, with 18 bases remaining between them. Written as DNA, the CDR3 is TGTGCCAGCAGCCAAGATTCAGAGTTTGGGAGGTACTCTGGGGCCAACGTCCTGACTTTC. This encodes CASSQDSEFGRYSGANVLTF.

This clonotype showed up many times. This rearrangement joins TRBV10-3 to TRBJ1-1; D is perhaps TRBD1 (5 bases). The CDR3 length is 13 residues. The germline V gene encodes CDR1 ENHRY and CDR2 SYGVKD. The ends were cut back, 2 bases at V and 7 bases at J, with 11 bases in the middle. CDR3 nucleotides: TGTGCCATCAGTGAGCCCCCCGGGGGTGAAGCTTTCTTT. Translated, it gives CAISEPPGGEAFF.

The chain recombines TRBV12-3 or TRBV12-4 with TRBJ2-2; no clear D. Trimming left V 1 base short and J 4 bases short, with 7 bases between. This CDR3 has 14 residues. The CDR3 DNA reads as TGTGCCAGCAGTTTAGGGGAACTCACCGGGGAGCTGTTTTTT. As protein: CASSLGELTGELFF.